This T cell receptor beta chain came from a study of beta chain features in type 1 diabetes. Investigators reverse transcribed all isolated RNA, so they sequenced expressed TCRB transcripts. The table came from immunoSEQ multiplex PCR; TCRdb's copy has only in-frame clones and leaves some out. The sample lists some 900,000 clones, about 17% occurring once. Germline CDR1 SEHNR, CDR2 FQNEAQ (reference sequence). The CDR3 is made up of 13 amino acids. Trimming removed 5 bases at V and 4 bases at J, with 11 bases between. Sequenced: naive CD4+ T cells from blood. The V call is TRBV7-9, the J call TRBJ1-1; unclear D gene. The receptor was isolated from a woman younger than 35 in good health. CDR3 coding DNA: TGTGCCAGCAGCCTACTTTGGGGCACTGAAGCTTTCTTT. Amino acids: CASSLLWGTEAFF.